The 29 T cell receptor beta chains below come from one sample, sequenced in a study of blood T cell repertoires in COVID-19. Libraries were prepared by immunoSEQ multiplex PCR; TCRdb keeps only in-frame clonotypes and omits some of them. The repertoire includes some 58,000 clones, 80% to 90% of them detected once, and about 1.2% sits in the top ten. The specimen sequenced was peripheral blood. The receptors were sampled from a man aged 40-55 years with acute or convalescent COVID-19.

This clone was detected a few times. The rearrangement uses TRBV5-1 and TRBJ2-5; 11 nucleotides align to TRBD1. The CDR3 length is 15 residues. In germline, CDR1 is SGHRS, CDR2 YFSETQ. Trimming removed 3 bases from V and 5 bases from J; junction bases left unmatched: 6. CDR3 nucleotide sequence: TGCGCCAGCAGCTGGGGACAGGGGGACGCGGAGACCCAGTACTTC. Translation gives CASSWGQGDAETQYF.

This chain links TRBV11-3 with TRBJ1-2; D possibly corresponds to TRBD1 (5 bases). CDR1 and CDR2 (germline): SGHNT, YENEEA. Between the trimmed V and J ends, which lost 3 bases and 4 bases, there was a span of 12 bases. This CDR3 is built from 14 residues. The CDR3 coding sequence is TGTGCCAGCAGCTTCCCCGGGGGGGGCTATGGCTACACCTTC. Amino acids: CASSFPGGGYGYTF. The variable domain in full, with the rest retrieved from reference TRBV11-3 and TRBJ1-2, is EAGVVQSPRYKIIEKKQPVAFWCNPISGHNTLYWYLQNLGQGPELLIRYENEEAVDDSQLPKDRFSAERLKGVDSTLKIQPAELGDSAVYLCASSFPGGGYGYTFGSGTRLTVV.

The rearrangement joins TRBV4-2 to TRBJ2-3; D is undetermined. The CDR3 is 12 amino acids. The V end was cut by 4 bases, the J end by 5 bases, with 7 bases between. Per the germline V gene, CDR1 is LGHNA and CDR2 is YNFKEQ. CDR3 nucleotides: TGTGCCAGCAGCCGAGGAAAAGATACGCAGTATTTT. Translated: CASSRGKDTQYF.

The chain uses TRBV19 and TRBJ2-2; 10 bases align to TRBD1. The CDR3 spans 16 residues. The ends lost 4 bases at V and 5 bases at J; junction bases unmatched: 7. CDR1 LNHDA and CDR2 SQIVND come from the germline V gene (reference sequence). The CDR3 DNA is TGTGCCAGTAGTACATCCGGGACAGGGGTGACCGGGGAGCTGTTTTTT. Protein product: CASSTSGTGVTGELFF.

This clone occurred once. V and J are TRBV27 and TRBJ2-5, with D unresolved. Trimming took off 0 bases at V and 4 bases at J, with 12 bases between the two ends. The CDR3 covers 15 residues. The germline V gene encodes CDR1 MNHEY and CDR2 SMNVEV (reference sequence). CDR3 sequence reads: CASSLSTWNRETQYF. The DNA of the CDR3 is TGTGCCAGCAGTTTATCTACATGGAACAGAGAGACCCAGTACTTC.

The gene calls are TRBV16 and TRBJ1-2; D gene uncertain. V was pared by 4 bases and J by 0 bases, with 6 bases between. Per the germline V gene, CDR1 is KGHSY and CDR2 is FQNENV. This CDR3 contains 13 residues. Here the CDR3 reads CASSLGTNYGYTF. CDR3 bases: TGTGCCAGCAGCCTGGGCACTAACTATGGCTACACCTTC.

This clone was recorded once. The chain links TRBV5-4 to TRBJ2-1; 11 bases agree with TRBD2. Germline trimming cut 1 base from V and 8 bases from J; bases unmatched to any gene: 8. This CDR3 has 16 residues. CDR1 and CDR2 from the germline V gene are SGHNT and YYREEE (reference sequence). The CDR3 nucleotides are TGTGCCAGCAGCTTGTTGGTAGCGGGGGGGCTGGATGAGCAGTTCTTC. Its protein is CASSLLVAGGLDEQFF. Complete variable domain (other parts from reference TRBV5-4 and TRBJ2-1): ETGVTQSPTHLIKTRGQQVTLRCSSQSGHNTVSWYQQALGQGPQFIFQYYREEENGRGNFPPRFSGLQFPNYSSELNVNALELDDSALYLCASSLLVAGGLDEQFFGPGTRLTVL.

CDR3 region: CASSSPGAGGEKLFF. DNA for the CDR3: TGCGCCAGCAGTTCACCAGGGGCCGGCGGGGAAAAACTGTTTTTT. The chain employs TRBV5-1 and TRBJ1-4; D is possibly TRBD1 (6 bases). The CDR3 consists of 15 residues. V was pared by 5 bases and J by 8 bases, with 19 bases between. CDR1 and CDR2 from the germline V gene are SGHRS and YFSETQ.

The chain links TRBV7-2 to TRBJ2-3; 12 bases line up with TRBD2. CDR1 and CDR2 from the germline V gene are SGHTA and FQGNSA. CDR3 size: 18 residues. The trim removed 0 bases at V and 3 bases at J, leaving 7 bases unmatched. The CDR3 DNA reads TGTGCCAGCAGCTTAGCTACCACTAGCGGGGGGACGACAGATACGCAGTATTTT. It codes for CASSLATTSGGTTDTQYF.

The chain combines TRBV5-6 with TRBJ2-3; D gene ambiguous. Trimming left V 1 base short and J 1 base short, with 4 bases between. Per germline, CDR1 SGHDT and CDR2 YYEEEE. This CDR3 comprises 13 residues. As DNA, the CDR3 is TGTGCCAGCAGCTTGCCGGGCACAGATACGCAGTATTTT. This encodes CASSLPGTDTQYF.

V and J are TRBV21-1 and TRBJ1-2; whether TRBD1, the table's D call, matches the DNA was not checked. TRBV21-1 is flagged as a pseudogene. CDR3 size: 12 residues. CDR3 coding DNA: TGTGCCAGCAGCCAGCAGGGACACGGCTACACCTTC. The encoded protein is CASSQQGHGYTF.

This clone came up once. The chain has TRBV5-5 and TRBJ1-5, with D uncertain. This CDR3 comprises 14 residues. Trimming left V 2 bases short and J 7 bases short, with 13 bases between. Germline V gene data show CDR1 as SGHKS and CDR2 as YYEKEE (reference sequence). CDR3 nucleotides: TGTGCCAGCAGCTTTTCGACGGAGAGGCAGCCCCAGCATTTT. This sequence encodes CASSFSTERQPQHF.

The rearrangement links TRBV20-1 to TRBJ2-1; weak D call: TRBD1 (6 bases). CDR1 and CDR2 from the germline V gene are DFQATT and SNEGSKA (reference sequence). This CDR3 is 14 amino acids long. Trimming removed 3 bases from V and 4 bases from J, with 13 bases in between. CDR3 coding DNA: TGCAGTGCTAGTCTCCAGGGGCCTTACAATGAGCAGTTCTTC. It translates to CSASLQGPYNEQFF.

The chain joins TRBV6-5 to TRBJ2-2; 8 positions match TRBD1. The CDR3 has 14 amino acids. CDR1 and CDR2 (germline): MNHEY, SVGAGI. V lost 4 bases, J lost 3 bases, and 1 base stayed unmatched. DNA of the CDR3: TGTGCCAGCAGTTCGACAGGGGACACCGGGGAGCTGTTTTTT. Translating gives CASSSTGDTGELFF.

V usage is TRBV12-3 or TRBV12-4 and J usage is TRBJ1-2; 7 nucleotides match TRBD1. With V trimmed by 6 bases and J by 4 bases, 5 bases remained unmatched. CDR3 size: 13 residues. CDR3 coding DNA: TGTGCCAGCAGCATAGGGGGCAGCTATGGCTACACCTTC. Residues: CASSIGGSYGYTF.

The chain has TRBV30 and TRBJ1-1; D not resolved. Germline CDR1 reads GTSNPN; CDR2 reads SVGIG (reference sequence). Trimming removed 1 base at V and 1 base at J, with 4 bases between. The CDR3 runs to 12 residues. CDR3 region: CAWSGRNTEAFF. The DNA of the CDR3 is TGTGCCTGGAGTGGGAGGAACACTGAAGCTTTCTTT.

This sequence joins TRBV4-1 and TRBJ2-7; the D gene is possibly TRBD2 (5 bases). V was clipped by 0 bases and J by 9 bases, with 12 bases between them. This CDR3 is 13 amino acids long. Germline V gene sequence: CDR1 MGHRA, CDR2 YSYEKL. CDR3 loop: CASSQDIPGGQYF. The CDR3 bases are TGCGCCAGCAGCCAAGATATTCCCGGAGGGCAGTACTTC.

The chain is built from TRBV10-3 and TRBJ1-2, with D possibly being TRBD1 (6 bases). The CDR3 totals 14 residues. Germline loops: CDR1 ENHRY, CDR2 SYGVKD. V lost 10 bases, J lost 4 bases, and 19 bases lay in between. The CDR3: CASAIGGRTYGYTF. CDR3 nucleotides: TGTGCCAGCGCCATCGGGGGGCGCACCTATGGCTACACCTTC.

The chain carries TRBV4-1 and TRBJ2-7; possibly TRBD1 for D (6 bases). V lost 1 base, J lost 3 bases, and 13 bases lay in between. The length of the CDR3 is 15 residues. Looked up from germline, CDR1 is MGHRA and CDR2 is YSYEKL. This chain's CDR3 is CASSQGGQMGYEQYF. The CDR3 DNA reads as TGCGCCAGCAGCCAAGGGGGGCAGATGGGCTACGAGCAGTACTTC.

The chain couples TRBV11-1 to TRBJ2-7, with 7 bases matching TRBD2. J lost 4 bases, V lost 5 bases, and 14 bases had no gene match. The V gene's germline CDR1 is SGHAT and CDR2 FQDESV (reference sequence). CDR3 length: 16 residues. The CDR3 DNA is TGTGCCAGCAGCCACGGGGGGTCGCGGGGCGGGTACGAGCAGTACTTC. It encodes CASSHGGSRGGYEQYF. Full variable domain (rest looked up from reference TRBV11-1 and TRBJ2-7): EAEVAQSPRYKITEKSQAVAFWCDPISGHATLYWYRQILGQGPELLVQFQDESVVDDSQLPKDRFSAERLKGVDSTLKIQPAELGDSAMYLCASSHGGSRGGYEQYFGPGTRLTVT.

This sequence joins TRBV24-1 and TRBJ1-1; D uncertain. The ends were cut back, 6 bases at V and 10 bases at J, with 14 bases in the middle. Germline loops: CDR1 KGHDR, CDR2 SFDVKD. The CDR3 sequence is 12 residues long. The CDR3 nucleotides read TGTGCCACCAGTTTTTTTGTCGGTCCAGCTTTCTTT. The encoded protein is CATSFFVGPAFF.

This chain connects TRBV10-3 to TRBJ2-1; 10 positions agree with TRBD2. The CDR3 is made up of 16 amino acids. Losses at the gene ends were 6 bases for V and 4 bases for J; bases not matched to a gene: 9. Germline V gene sequence: CDR1 ENHRY, CDR2 SYGVKD. The CDR3 nucleotides read TGTGCCATCAGCGCAGCTAGCGGGGGATCATACAATGAGCAGTTCTTC. It translates to CAISAASGGSYNEQFF.

The V and J genes are TRBV12-3 or TRBV12-4 and TRBJ1-2; D gene unclear. V lost 5 bases and J lost 10, with 14 bases in between. The CDR3 has 12 residues. The CDR3 sequence is CASSIAKTYYTF. CDR3 DNA sequence: TGTGCCAGCAGTATCGCAAAAACTTACTACACCTTC.

J is TRBJ1-2 and V is TRBV19, with unresolved D. Germline assignment: CDR1 LNHDA and CDR2 SQIVND (reference sequence). V dropped 5 bases and J dropped 3 bases, with 13 bases sitting between them. The CDR3 totals 14 residues. This chain's CDR3 is CASSQAGFDYGYTF. CDR3 sequence (DNA): TGTGCCAGTAGTCAGGCGGGGTTCGACTATGGCTACACCTTC.

The chain couples TRBV6-1 to TRBJ1-3; maybe TRBD1 (6 bases). The V gene lost 2 bases and the J gene lost 3 bases, with 11 bases spanning the gap. Germline CDR1 MNHNS, CDR2 SASEGT. CDR3 size: 15 residues. CDR3 sequence reads: CASSEHRVRGNTIYF. In DNA form, the CDR3 reads TGTGCCAGCAGTGAACACAGGGTTCGTGGAAACACCATATATTTT.

V gene TRBV3-1 (or the pseudogene TRBV3-2) combines with J gene TRBJ1-4, with D possibly TRBD1 on 6 matching bases. This CDR3 has 13 residues. Trimming left V 4 bases short and J 10 bases short, with 13 bases between. Germline lookup yields CDR1 LGHDT and CDR2 YNNKEL (reference sequence). The DNA of the CDR3 is TGTGCCAGCAGCCCTCACACAGGGAGAAAACTGTTTTTT. This sequence encodes CASSPHTGRKLFF.

V gene TRBV10-3 combines with J gene TRBJ1-5; D is perhaps TRBD1 (5 bases). This CDR3 spans 15 amino acids. Trimming pared 5 bases from V and 2 bases from J, leaving 13 bases between. Germline V gives CDR1 ENHRY, CDR2 SYGVKD. The CDR3 coding sequence is TGTGCCATCAGTCAAGGGGTGAGAGGCAATCAGCCCCAGCATTTT. It specifies CAISQGVRGNQPQHF.

The table lists this clone with a few counts. This chain links TRBV5-1 with TRBJ2-3; tentatively, D is TRBD2 (6 bases). The CDR3 loop spans 15 amino acids. Germline loops: CDR1 SGHRS, CDR2 YFSETQ. V was trimmed by 4 bases and J by 3 bases, leaving 15 bases between them. The CDR3 here is CASSPGRLVTDTQYF. DNA for the CDR3: TGCGCCAGCAGCCCAGGGAGACTAGTGACAGATACGCAGTATTTT.

The CDR3 sequence: CASSLVGGYNEQFF. In nucleotides, the CDR3 is TGTGCCAGCAGCTTAGTGGGGGGGTACAATGAGCAGTTCTTC. The rearrangement joins TRBV11-3 to TRBJ2-1; 7 bases fit TRBD2. The germline V gene has CDR1 SGHNT and CDR2 YENEEA. CDR3 size: 14 residues. The ends lost 1 base at V and 4 bases at J; junction bases unmatched: 1.